Presented here are 23 T cell receptor beta chains from one specimen sequenced in a study of blood T cell repertoires in COVID-19. The protocol was immunoSEQ multiplex PCR, while the TCRdb copy is restricted to in-frame clones and leaves out a portion. This sample has approximately 150,000 clones, with 79% found just once. Specimen: peripheral blood. The source of these receptors is a man aged 50 to 60 with active or convalescent COVID-19.

This chain links TRBV7-6 with TRBJ2-7; 16 bases agree with TRBD2. Germline loops: CDR1 SGHVS, CDR2 FNYEAQ. The trim removed 3 bases at V and 6 bases at J, leaving 8 bases unmatched. This CDR3 is 17 amino acids long. CDR3 loop: CASSLGLAGGARGEQYF. CDR3 sequence (DNA): TGTGCCAGCAGCTTGGGACTAGCGGGAGGGGCTCGTGGCGAGCAGTACTTC.

This sequence joins TRBV27 and TRBJ2-7, with 8 bases lining up with TRBD1. CDR1 is MNHEY and CDR2 is SMNVEV in the germline V gene (reference sequence). Germline trimming cut 7 bases from V and 3 bases from J; bases unmatched to any gene: 11. This CDR3 is 15 amino acids long. DNA of the CDR3: TGTGCCAGCATCCCACTCGGACAGGGAAACTACGAGCAGTACTTC. It yields the protein CASIPLGQGNYEQYF.

The rearrangement uses TRBV6-5 and TRBJ1-3; D gene uncertain. Per germline, CDR1 MNHEY and CDR2 SVGAGI. The V end was cut by 2 bases, the J end by 7 bases, with 12 bases between. The CDR3 extends over 14 amino acids. Here the CDR3 DNA reads TGTGCCAGCAGTTACAAGCTGACGGAGAACACCATATATTTT. Protein product: CASSYKLTENTIYF.

V gene TRBV27 combines with J gene TRBJ2-1; the D is unclear. This CDR3 has 13 residues. Trimming cost V 3 bases and J 15 bases, with 18 bases left between them. Per the germline V gene, CDR1 is MNHEY and CDR2 is SMNVEV (reference sequence). In DNA form, the CDR3 reads TGTGCCAGCAGTTTTCTTAGACACCCTCATCGGTTCTTC. Amino acids: CASSFLRHPHRFF.

This clone has only a few counts. This rearrangement joins TRBV11-2 to TRBJ2-7; 12 bases are shared with TRBD1. Germline V gives CDR1 SGHAT, CDR2 FQNNGV. V dropped 5 bases and J dropped 3; count of bases not matched to a gene: 5. The CDR3 covers 15 residues. The CDR3 region is CASSGGQGAYYEQYF. CDR3 DNA: TGTGCCAGCAGCGGGGGACAGGGGGCTTACTACGAGCAGTACTTC.

The rearrangement links TRBV7-9 to TRBJ2-7; D is perhaps TRBD2 (6 bases). Per germline, CDR1 SEHNR and CDR2 FQNEAQ (reference sequence). V was shortened by 4 bases and J by 3 bases, with 22 bases between the two germline ends. The CDR3 has 17 amino acids. In nucleotides, the CDR3 is TGTGCCAGCAGCTCCTCGGGGGTAGGATTCAGGAACTACGAGCAGTACTTC. This gives the protein CASSSSGVGFRNYEQYF. The full variable domain, with the rest looked up from reference TRBV7-9 and TRBJ2-7, is DTGVSQNPRHKITKRGQNVTFRCDPISEHNRLYWYRQTLGQGPEFLTYFQNEAQLEKSRLLSDRFSAERPKGSFSTLEIQRTEQGDSAMYLCASSSSGVGFRNYEQYFGPGTRLTVT.

The genes are TRBV2 and TRBJ2-1; D remains unclear. Germline V gives CDR1 SNHLY, CDR2 FYNNEI. V dropped 7 bases and J dropped 0 bases, with 22 bases sitting between them. This CDR3 contains 18 residues. The CDR3: CASTYATSLVSSYNEQFF. The CDR3 DNA is TGTGCCAGCACCTACGCCACTTCCCTCGTAAGCTCCTACAATGAGCAGTTCTTC.

This chain connects TRBV2 to TRBJ2-2; weak D call: TRBD2 (5 bases). CDR3 length: 15 amino acids. Germline assignment: CDR1 SNHLY and CDR2 FYNNEI. Between the trimmed V and J ends, which lost 6 bases and 7 bases, there was a span of 18 bases. In DNA form, the CDR3 reads TGTGCCAGCAGACTCTATGAGGGCGCGGGCGGGGAGCTGTTTTTT. Translating it yields CASRLYEGAGGELFF.

The chain couples TRBV25-1 to TRBJ2-1; the match to TRBD2 covers 11 bases. From germline, CDR1 is MGHDK and CDR2 SYGVNS. The CDR3 runs to 18 residues. After removal of 2 bases from V and 4 bases from J, the junction contained 10 bases not matched to a gene. In DNA, the CDR3 is TGTGCCAGCAGTGAACTATTCGGCGGGACTAGCGGTTACAATGAGCAGTTCTTC. Translated: CASSELFGGTSGYNEQFF.

The chain joins TRBV19 to TRBJ1-3; D gene unclear. The V end lost 5 bases, the J end lost 0 bases, and 8 bases lay between the germline ends. From germline, CDR1 is LNHDA and CDR2 SQIVND (reference sequence). This CDR3 spans 14 amino acids. The CDR3 bases are TGTGCCAGTAGTCCCCCGAGCTCTGGAAACACCATATATTTT. Amino acids: CASSPPSSGNTIYF.

The V gene is TRBV28, the J gene TRBJ2-1, with 8 bases fitting TRBD2. The CDR3 covers 17 residues. The V segment lost 5 bases and the J segment 1 base; nucleotides outside the gene matches: 10. The germline gives CDR1 MDHEN, CDR2 SYDVKM. The DNA of the CDR3 is TGTGCCAGCAGTCCCCACCTCCAGCGGGAGTCCTACAATGAGCAGTTCTTC. This codes for CASSPHLQRESYNEQFF.

Regarding this clone: The sample carries other DNA sequences with the same CDR3. The chain combines TRBV28 with TRBJ1-2; 7 bases agree with TRBD1. CDR1 and CDR2 (germline): MDHEN, SYDVKM. The J segment lost 5 bases and the V segment lost 4 bases, leaving 4 bases of the junction unmatched. The CDR3 has 13 amino acids. DNA of the CDR3: TGTGCCAGCAGTTCGGGACAGCCTTATGGCTACACCTTC. Translated, it gives CASSSGQPYGYTF.

J is TRBJ1-5 and V is TRBV19; 7 nucleotides match TRBD1. The CDR3 has 15 residues. Germline loops: CDR1 LNHDA, CDR2 SQIVND (reference sequence). V was clipped by 4 bases and J by 2 bases; unmatched bases: 5. Here the CDR3 DNA reads TGTGCCAGTAGTACCAGGGGGGTAGGCAATCAGCCCCAGCATTTT. This gives the protein CASSTRGVGNQPQHF.

This clone was seen a single time. The chain recombines TRBV28 with TRBJ1-5; no firm D call. The CDR3 extends over 16 amino acids. The V end was cut by 2 bases, the J end by 0 bases, with 11 bases between. Germline V gives CDR1 MDHEN, CDR2 SYDVKM. CDR3 bases: TGTGCCAGCAGTTTAAGTAGTCCCTATAGCAATCAGCCCCAGCATTTT. It translates to CASSLSSPYSNQPQHF. Looking up the rest from reference TRBV28 and TRBJ1-5 gives the full variable domain: DVKVTQSSRYLVKRTGEKVFLECVQDMDHENMFWYRQDPGLGLRLIYFSYDVKMKEKGDIPEGYSVSREKKERFSLILESASTNQTSMYLCASSLSSPYSNQPQHFGDGTRLSIL.

The chain has TRBV19 and TRBJ2-1; 10 bases align to TRBD2. Trimming cost V 5 bases and J 9 bases; bases outside gene matches: 4. In germline, CDR1 is LNHDA, CDR2 SQIVND (reference sequence). The CDR3 extends over 13 amino acids. The CDR3 DNA reads as TGTGCCAGTAGTCTAGCGGGAGTGGGTGAGCAGTTCTTC. It specifies CASSLAGVGEQFF.

CDR3 nucleotides: TGTGCCAGCAGTACTCCCGGGACAGGGACCTACGAGCAGTACTTC. Protein sequence: CASSTPGTGTYEQYF. The rearrangement joins TRBV28 to TRBJ2-7; 9 nucleotides align to TRBD1. The germline gives CDR1 MDHEN, CDR2 SYDVKM. The CDR3 totals 15 residues. The V segment lost 5 bases and the J segment 2 bases; nucleotides outside the gene matches: 7.

The CDR3 sequence: CASRERVQETQYF. The CDR3 DNA sequence: TGTGCCAGCAGAGAGCGGGTACAAGAGACCCAGTACTTC. The chain carries TRBV25-1 and TRBJ2-5; a possible D gene is TRBD2 (6 bases). The germline V gene encodes CDR1 MGHDK and CDR2 SYGVNS. CDR3 length: 13 amino acids. V lost 6 bases, J lost 2 bases, and 10 bases lay in between.

V usage is TRBV6-5 and J usage is TRBJ1-2, with 11 bases matching TRBD1. V trimming: 7 bases; J trimming: 3 bases; junction bases outside the gene matches: 4. The CDR3 loop spans 14 amino acids. CDR1 MNHEY and CDR2 SVGAGI come from the germline V gene. The CDR3 is CASTRDRGDYGYTF. Here the CDR3 DNA reads TGTGCCAGCACCCGGGACAGGGGGGACTATGGCTACACCTTC.

This chain connects TRBV7-2 to TRBJ1-5; 8 nucleotides line up with TRBD1. From germline, CDR1 is SGHTA and CDR2 FQGNSA. The CDR3 loop spans 15 amino acids. After removal of 1 base from V and 3 bases from J, the junction contained 2 bases not matched to a gene. Here the CDR3 DNA reads TGTGCCAGCAGCTTAGGACAGGGGTTCAATCAGCCCCAGCATTTT. Residues: CASSLGQGFNQPQHF.

V and J are TRBV14 and TRBJ2-1, with D uncertain. CDR1 and CDR2 (germline): SGHDN, FVKESK. The length of the CDR3 is 13 residues. Trimming shortened V by 4 bases and J by 7 bases, and 11 bases separated the two germline ends. The DNA of the CDR3 is TGTGCCAGCAGCCCCCAACCGGGTAATGAGCAGTTCTTC. The encoded protein is CASSPQPGNEQFF.

The V and J genes are TRBV5-1 and TRBJ2-1; 7 bases match TRBD1. The CDR3 is 15 residues long. The germline CDR1 and CDR2 sequences are SGHRS and YFSETQ. V was pared by 3 bases and J by 7 bases, with 10 bases of the junction left unmatched. CDR3 sequence (DNA): TGCGCCAGCAGCTGGGATCCGGGACAGAGGAATGAGCAGTTCTTC. Translation: CASSWDPGQRNEQFF. Filled out from reference TRBV5-1 and TRBJ2-1, the complete variable domain reads KAGVTQTPRYLIKTRGQQVTLSCSPISGHRSVSWYQQTPGQGLQFLFEYFSETQRNKGNFPGRFSGRQFSNSRSEMNVSTLELGDSALYLCASSWDPGQRNEQFFGPGTRLTVL.

This chain joins TRBV28 and TRBJ1-4; D possibly corresponds to TRBD1 (5 bases). The V end lost 5 bases, the J end lost 3 bases, and 16 bases lay between the germline ends. Germline V lookup: CDR1 MDHEN, CDR2 SYDVKM. The CDR3 has 16 residues. The CDR3 DNA sequence: TGTGCCAGCAGTCCCGACAGCTTGAGTGCTAATGAAAAACTGTTTTTT. This gives the protein CASSPDSLSANEKLFF.

The chain uses TRBV6-5 and TRBJ1-5; no definite D call. Between the trimmed V and J ends, which lost 4 bases and 2 bases, there was a span of 12 bases. Germline values: CDR1 MNHEY, CDR2 SVGAGI. The CDR3 length is 15 residues. The CDR3: CASSSLPTGNQPQHF. CDR3 bases: TGTGCCAGCAGTTCACTCCCAACGGGCAATCAGCCCCAGCATTTT.